These 5 T cell receptor beta chains originate from one sample sequenced in a study of OX40 agonist ivuxolimab in advanced cancers. The method was the immunoSEQ multiplex PCR assay. The table was pulled from immuneACCESS by TCRdb, which kept in-frame rearrangements only. Such tables lose some clones; where checked, under half of the loss comes from unresolved V genes, and the rest has no known cause. This sample holds approximately 60,000 clones; more than 80% were observed only once. In total, the top ten clones hold roughly an eighth of the sample. Source: CD4+ or CD8+ T cells sorted from blood, taken in a trial of the OX40 agonist ivuxolimab. These receptors all stem from an adult with an advanced solid tumor such as melanoma, head and neck, liver or kidney cancer.

The rearrangement links TRBV6-6 to TRBJ2-1; D unclear. CDR3 size: 12 residues. V was trimmed by 2 bases and J by 7 bases, leaving 6 bases between them. The germline V gene has CDR1 MNHNY and CDR2 SVGAGI (reference sequence). This CDR3 reads CASSYVGNEQFF. The CDR3 DNA reads TGTGCCAGCAGTTACGTTGGGAATGAGCAGTTCTTC.

CDR3 sequence (DNA): TGTGCCAGCAGTGAAGCGCCGGACATAGCCTACGAGCAGTACTTC. It translates to CASSEAPDIAYEQYF. This rearrangement joins TRBV6-1 to TRBJ2-7, with D possibly TRBD1 on 5 matching bases. Germline V gene lookup returns CDR1 MNHNS and CDR2 SASEGT. The CDR3 sequence is 15 residues long. Trimming removed 0 bases at V and 2 bases at J, with 11 bases between.

This chain links TRBV7-9 with TRBJ2-1, with 10 bases aligning to TRBD2. J lost 7 bases, V lost 6 bases, and 12 bases had no gene match. The V gene's germline CDR1 is SEHNR and CDR2 FQNEAQ (reference sequence). CDR3 length equals 16 residues. The CDR3 bases are TGTGCCAGCAGGAGCCCGGGACTAGCGCCTATTAATGAGCAGTTCTTC. Amino acids: CASRSPGLAPINEQFF.

The chain joins TRBV5-4 to TRBJ2-7; D possibly corresponds to TRBD2 (5 bases). From germline, CDR1 is SGHNT and CDR2 YYREEE (reference sequence). Trimming left V 0 bases short and J 2 bases short, with 6 bases between. There are 13 residues in the CDR3. In DNA, the CDR3 is TGTGCCAGCAGCTTGGCCGGGACCTACGAGCAGTACTTC. It encodes CASSLAGTYEQYF.

This rearrangement joins TRBV6-4 to TRBJ1-6; perhaps TRBD1 as D (5 bases). This CDR3 is 15 amino acids long. CDR1 is MRHNA, CDR2 SNTAGT, per germline. Trimming shortened V by 0 bases and J by 4 bases, and 7 bases separated the two germline ends. This chain's CDR3 is CASSDSWGYNSPLHF. The CDR3, as DNA: TGTGCCAGCAGTGACTCGTGGGGGTATAATTCACCCCTCCACTTT.